Listed below are T cell receptor beta chains from one sample, sequenced in a study of T-cell reconstitution after alpha-beta-depleted transplantation in children. TCRdb re-analysed the PCR reads in MiXCR, keeping a single row per CDR3 protein. The sample includes a few hundred thousand distinct CDR3 sequences, 25% to 30% of them seen just once. The sequencing used PBMCs, collected before TCRalphabeta/CD19-depleted stem cell transplant. These receptor sequences come from a boy under two years old with Wiskott-Aldrich syndrome, due to receive a stem cell transplant. Both conserved end residues are part of each CDR3. D genes are given only for firm matches. Rows give clone size only sometimes, using once, few, many, or a class for an expanded clone.

d_gene: TRBD1
v_gene: TRBV5-1
j_gene: TRBJ2-7
abundance: few
CDR3aa: CASSATGTGTYEQYF
CDR3nt: TGCGCCAGCAGCGCCACCGGGACAGGGACCTACGAGCAGTACTTC

d_gene: NA
v_gene: TRBV6-1
j_gene: TRBJ2-2
abundance: NA
CDR3aa: CASSSGIGPGELFF
CDR3nt: TGTGCCAGCAGCTCAGGGATAGGACCCGGGGAGCTGTTTTTT

d_gene: NA
v_gene: TRBV28
j_gene: TRBJ2-1
abundance: few
CDR3aa: CASSSTWGSNEQFF
CDR3nt: TGTGCCAGCAGTTCGACATGGGGTAGCAATGAGCAGTTCTTC

d_gene: NA
v_gene: TRBV4-1
j_gene: TRBJ2-2
abundance: NA
CDR3aa: CASSQTGFTGELFF
CDR3nt: TGCGCCAGCAGCCAAACAGGGTTCACCGGGGAGCTGTTTTTT

d_gene: NA
v_gene: TRBV7-2
j_gene: TRBJ2-5
abundance: NA
CDR3aa: CASSFQAEEQETQYF
CDR3nt: TGTGCCAGCAGCTTCCAGGCCGAAGAACAAGAGACCCAGTACTTC

d_gene: NA
v_gene: TRBV5-1
j_gene: TRBJ2-1
abundance: NA
CDR3aa: CASSQPPFKGRHEQFF
CDR3nt: TGCGCCAGCAGCCAGCCCCCCTTTAAGGGTCGGCATGAGCAGTTCTTC

d_gene: NA
v_gene: TRBV5-1
j_gene: TRBJ1-1
abundance: NA
CDR3aa: CASSSTGRRNTEAFF
CDR3nt: TGCGCCAGCAGCTCCACGGGACGGCGGAACACTGAAGCTTTCTTT

d_gene: TRBD1
v_gene: TRBV28
j_gene: TRBJ1-1
abundance: NA
CDR3aa: CASSLGDRESTEAFF
CDR3nt: TGTGCCAGCAGTTTAGGGGACAGGGAGAGCACTGAAGCTTTCTTT

d_gene: TRBD1
v_gene: TRBV7-8
j_gene: TRBJ2-1
abundance: few
CDR3aa: CASSPRDRANEQFF
CDR3nt: TGTGCCAGCAGCCCCCGGGACAGGGCCAATGAGCAGTTCTTC

d_gene: NA
v_gene: TRBV9
j_gene: TRBJ2-1
abundance: few
CDR3aa: CASSPGSKNEQFF
CDR3nt: TGTGCCAGCAGCCCGGGGTCAAAGAATGAGCAGTTCTTC

d_gene: NA
v_gene: TRBV6-1
j_gene: TRBJ1-5
abundance: few
CDR3aa: CASSEFWISNQPQHF
CDR3nt: TGTGCCAGCAGTGAATTTTGGATTAGCAATCAGCCCCAGCATTTT

d_gene: NA
v_gene: TRBV4-1
j_gene: TRBJ1-1
abundance: NA
CDR3aa: CACSQKSIQGFEAFF
CDR3nt: TGCGCCTGCAGCCAGAAAAGTATACAGGGTTTTGAAGCTTTCTTT

d_gene: NA
v_gene: TRBV24-1
j_gene: TRBJ2-5
abundance: few
CDR3aa: CATSEQSQETQYF
CDR3nt: TGTGCCACCAGTGAGCAGTCCCAAGAGACCCAGTACTTT

d_gene: NA
v_gene: TRBV7-2
j_gene: TRBJ2-5
abundance: few
CDR3aa: CASSLGGRSGETQYF
CDR3nt: TGTGCCAGCAGCTTGGGCGGGCGGAGTGGAGAGACCCAGTACTTC

d_gene: TRBD2
v_gene: TRBV5-1
j_gene: TRBJ2-3
abundance: NA
CDR3aa: CASSDGTSSFGTDTQYF
CDR3nt: TGCGCCAGCAGCGACGGGACTAGTAGCTTTGGCACAGATACGCAGTATTTT

d_gene: TRBD2
v_gene: TRBV3-1
j_gene: TRBJ2-5
abundance: NA
CDR3aa: CASSVSGREEYF
CDR3nt: TGTGCCAGCAGCGTGAGCGGGAGGGAGGAGTACTTC

d_gene: NA
v_gene: TRBV6-5
j_gene: TRBJ2-1
abundance: NA
CDR3aa: CASSYSMIAGNEQFF
CDR3nt: TGTGCCAGCAGTTACTCTATGATAGCAGGCAATGAGCAGTTCTTC

d_gene: NA
v_gene: TRBV27
j_gene: TRBJ1-5
abundance: few
CDR3aa: CASSLGSRESNQPQHF
CDR3nt: TGTGCCAGCAGTTTAGGTTCCAGGGAGAGCAATCAGCCCCAGCATTTT

d_gene: TRBD1
v_gene: TRBV5-1
j_gene: TRBJ2-1
abundance: NA
CDR3aa: CASRDRGKFTYNEQFF
CDR3nt: TGCGCCAGCAGGGACAGGGGAAAATTCACCTACAATGAGCAGTTCTTC

d_gene: NA
v_gene: TRBV7-2
j_gene: TRBJ1-6
abundance: NA
CDR3aa: CASRPGASYNSPLHF
CDR3nt: TGTGCCAGCAGACCAGGGGCCTCCTATAATTCACCCCTCCACTTT